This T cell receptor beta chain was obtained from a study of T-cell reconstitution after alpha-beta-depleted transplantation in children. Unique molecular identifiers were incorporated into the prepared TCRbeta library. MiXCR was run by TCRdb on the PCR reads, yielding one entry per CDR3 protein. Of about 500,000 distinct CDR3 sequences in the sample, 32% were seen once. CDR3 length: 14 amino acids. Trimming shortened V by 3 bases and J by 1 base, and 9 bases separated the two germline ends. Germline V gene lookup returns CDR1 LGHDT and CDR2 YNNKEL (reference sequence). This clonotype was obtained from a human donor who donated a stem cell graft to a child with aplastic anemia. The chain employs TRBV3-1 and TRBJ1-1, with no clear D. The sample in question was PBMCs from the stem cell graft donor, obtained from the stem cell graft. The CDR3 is CASSHHASNTEAFF. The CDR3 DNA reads TGTGCCAGCAGCCACCACGCCTCGAACACTGAAGCTTTCTTT.